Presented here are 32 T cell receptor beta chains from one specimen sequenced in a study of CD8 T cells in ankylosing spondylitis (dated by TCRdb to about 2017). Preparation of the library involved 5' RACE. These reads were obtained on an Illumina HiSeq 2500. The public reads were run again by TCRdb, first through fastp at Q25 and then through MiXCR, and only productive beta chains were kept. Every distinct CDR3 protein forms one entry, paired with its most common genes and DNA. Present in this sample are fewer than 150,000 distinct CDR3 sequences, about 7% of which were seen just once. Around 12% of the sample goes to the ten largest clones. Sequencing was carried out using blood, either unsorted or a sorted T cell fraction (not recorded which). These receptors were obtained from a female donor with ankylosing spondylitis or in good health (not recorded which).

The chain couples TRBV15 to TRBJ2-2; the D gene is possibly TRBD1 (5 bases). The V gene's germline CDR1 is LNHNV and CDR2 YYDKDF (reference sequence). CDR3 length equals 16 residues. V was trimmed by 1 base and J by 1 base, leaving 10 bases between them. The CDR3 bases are TGTGCCACCAGCAGAGCAGACAGACTGAACACCGGGGAGCTGTTTTTT. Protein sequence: CATSRADRLNTGELFF.

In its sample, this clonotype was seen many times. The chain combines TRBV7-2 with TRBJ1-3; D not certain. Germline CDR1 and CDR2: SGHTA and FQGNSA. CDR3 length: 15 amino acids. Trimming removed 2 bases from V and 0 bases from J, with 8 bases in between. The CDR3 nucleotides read TGTGCCAGCAGCTTAAGATCGGTCTCTGGAAACACCATATATTTT. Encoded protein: CASSLRSVSGNTIYF.

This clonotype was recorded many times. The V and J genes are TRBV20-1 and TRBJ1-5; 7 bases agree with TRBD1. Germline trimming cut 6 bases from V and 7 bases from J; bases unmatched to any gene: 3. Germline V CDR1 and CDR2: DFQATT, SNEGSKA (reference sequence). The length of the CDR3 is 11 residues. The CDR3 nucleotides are TGCAGTGCAGGGGGCTCCCAGCCCCAGCATTTT. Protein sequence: CSAGGSQPQHF.

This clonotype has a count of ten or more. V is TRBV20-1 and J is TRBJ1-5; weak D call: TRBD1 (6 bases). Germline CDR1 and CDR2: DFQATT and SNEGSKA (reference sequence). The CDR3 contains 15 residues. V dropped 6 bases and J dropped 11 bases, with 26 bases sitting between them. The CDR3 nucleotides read TGCAGTGCCACCTCAACGGAGGGGGGGACCTTGGCCCAGCATTTT. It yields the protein CSATSTEGGTLAQHF.

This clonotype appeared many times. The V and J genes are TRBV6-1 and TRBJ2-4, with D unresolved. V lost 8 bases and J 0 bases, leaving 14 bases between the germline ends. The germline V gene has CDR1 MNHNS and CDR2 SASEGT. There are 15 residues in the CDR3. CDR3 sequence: CASRRICLAKNIQYF. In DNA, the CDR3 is TGTGCCAGCCGGCGGATCTGCCTAGCCAAAAACATTCAGTACTTC.

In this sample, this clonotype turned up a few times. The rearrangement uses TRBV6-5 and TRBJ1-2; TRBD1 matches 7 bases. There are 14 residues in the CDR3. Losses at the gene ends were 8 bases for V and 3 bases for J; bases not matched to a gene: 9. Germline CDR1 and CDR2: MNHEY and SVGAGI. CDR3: CASSTATGYYGYTF. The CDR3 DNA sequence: TGTGCCAGCTCGACAGCGACAGGGTACTATGGCTACACCTTC.

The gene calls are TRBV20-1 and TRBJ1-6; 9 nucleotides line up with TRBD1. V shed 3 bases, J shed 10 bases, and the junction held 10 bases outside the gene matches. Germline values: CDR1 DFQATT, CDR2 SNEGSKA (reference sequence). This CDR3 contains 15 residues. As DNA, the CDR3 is TGCAGTGCTAGGTCCCCGGGACAGGGAGCCTCACCCCTCCACTTT. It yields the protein CSARSPGQGASPLHF.

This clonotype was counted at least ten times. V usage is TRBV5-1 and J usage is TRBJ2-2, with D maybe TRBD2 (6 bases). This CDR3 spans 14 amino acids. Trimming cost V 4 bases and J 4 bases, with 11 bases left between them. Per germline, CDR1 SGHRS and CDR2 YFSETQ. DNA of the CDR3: TGCGCCAGCAGCCCCGTGGGGGGCACCGGGGAGCTGTTTTTT. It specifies CASSPVGGTGELFF.

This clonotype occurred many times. CDR3 bases: TGTGCCAGCAGCTTGGATCCAGGGGGGGCCTCCTACGAGCAGTACTTC. Its translation is CASSLDPGGASYEQYF. The chain is built from TRBV5-5 and TRBJ2-7; D is tentatively TRBD1 or TRBD2 (7 bases each). The CDR3 has 16 residues. Germline V gene data show CDR1 as SGHKS and CDR2 as YYEKEE (reference sequence). Trimming stripped 0 bases from V and 0 bases from J, with 13 bases between.

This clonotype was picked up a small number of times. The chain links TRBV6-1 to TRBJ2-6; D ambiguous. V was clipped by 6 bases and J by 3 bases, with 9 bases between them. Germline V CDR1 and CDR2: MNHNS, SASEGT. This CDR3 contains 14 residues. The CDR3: CASRDPGGANVLTF. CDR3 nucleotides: TGTGCCAGCAGAGATCCTGGTGGGGCCAACGTCCTGACTTTC.

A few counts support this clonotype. DNA of the CDR3: TGTGCCAGCAGTTTATCGTTCCAGGCGGCTTCGGTACTGTTTTTT. It yields the protein CASSLSFQAASVLFF. J is TRBJ1-4 and V is TRBV27, with no clear D. Germline CDR1 is MNHEY and CDR2 is SMNVEV (reference sequence). The V and J ends lost 0 bases and 13 bases respectively, with 18 bases between them. This CDR3 is 15 amino acids long.

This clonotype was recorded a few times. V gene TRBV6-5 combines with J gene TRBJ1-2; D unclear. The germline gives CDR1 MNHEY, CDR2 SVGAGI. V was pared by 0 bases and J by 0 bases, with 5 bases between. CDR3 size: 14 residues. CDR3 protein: CASSYSTANYGYTF. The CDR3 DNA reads TGTGCCAGCAGTTACTCTACAGCTAACTATGGCTACACCTTC.

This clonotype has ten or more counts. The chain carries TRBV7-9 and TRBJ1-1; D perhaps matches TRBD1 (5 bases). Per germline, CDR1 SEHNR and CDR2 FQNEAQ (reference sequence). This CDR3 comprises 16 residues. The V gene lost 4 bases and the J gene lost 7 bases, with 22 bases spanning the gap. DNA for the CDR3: TGTGCCAGCAGCTATCAGGGATGGGGGATTAAGGGTGAAGCTTTCTTT. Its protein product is CASSYQGWGIKGEAFF.

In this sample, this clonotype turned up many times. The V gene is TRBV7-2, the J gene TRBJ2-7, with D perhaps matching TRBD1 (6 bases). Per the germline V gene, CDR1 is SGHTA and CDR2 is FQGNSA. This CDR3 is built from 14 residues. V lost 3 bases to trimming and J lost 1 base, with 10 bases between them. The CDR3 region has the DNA TGTGCCAGCAGCTTGGCCAGGGGTTCCTACGAGCAGTACTTC. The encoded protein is CASSLARGSYEQYF.

The CDR3 region is CASSWDMNSGANVLTF. CDR3 bases: TGCGCCAGCAGCTGGGACATGAACTCTGGGGCCAACGTCCTGACTTTC. The chain carries TRBV5-1 and TRBJ2-6, with D possibly being TRBD1 (6 bases). The germline V and J ends were trimmed by 3 bases and 0 bases, with 10 bases remaining between them. The CDR3 totals 16 residues. Germline V gene data show CDR1 as SGHRS and CDR2 as YFSETQ.

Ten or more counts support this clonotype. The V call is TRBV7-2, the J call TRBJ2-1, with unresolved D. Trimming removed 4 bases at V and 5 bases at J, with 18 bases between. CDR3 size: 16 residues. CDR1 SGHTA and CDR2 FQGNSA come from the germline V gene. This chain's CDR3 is CASSSQVGSQNNEQFF. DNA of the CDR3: TGTGCCAGCAGCTCTCAGGTAGGGTCTCAAAACAATGAGCAGTTCTTC.

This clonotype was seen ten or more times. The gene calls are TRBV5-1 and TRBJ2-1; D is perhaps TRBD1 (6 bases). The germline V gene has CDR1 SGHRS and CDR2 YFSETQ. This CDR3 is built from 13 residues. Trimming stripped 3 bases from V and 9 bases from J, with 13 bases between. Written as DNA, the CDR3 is TGCGCCAGCAGCTCCGGGACACCTCGTGAGCAGTTCTTC. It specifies CASSSGTPREQFF.

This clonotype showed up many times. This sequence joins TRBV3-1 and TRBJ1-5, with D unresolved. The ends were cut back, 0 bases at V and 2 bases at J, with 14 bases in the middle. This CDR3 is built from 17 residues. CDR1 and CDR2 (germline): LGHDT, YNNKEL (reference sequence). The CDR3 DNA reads TGTGCCAGCAGCCAAGATACGGCAGGAGGTGGCAATCAGCCCCAGCATTTT. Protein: CASSQDTAGGGNQPQHF.

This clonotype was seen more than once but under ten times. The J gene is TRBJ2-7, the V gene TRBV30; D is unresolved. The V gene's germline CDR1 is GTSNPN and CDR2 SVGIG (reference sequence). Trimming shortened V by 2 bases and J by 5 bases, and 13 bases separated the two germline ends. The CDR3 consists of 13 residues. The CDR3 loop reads CAWSPVSIDEQYF. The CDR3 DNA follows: TGTGCCTGGAGTCCGGTTTCGATCGACGAGCAGTACTTC.

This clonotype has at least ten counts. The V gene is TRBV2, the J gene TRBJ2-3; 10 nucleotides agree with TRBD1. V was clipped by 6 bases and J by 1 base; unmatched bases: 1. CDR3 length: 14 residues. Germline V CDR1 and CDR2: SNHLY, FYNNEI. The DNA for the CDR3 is TGTGCCAGCAGGGACAGGGGGGGCACAGATACGCAGTATTTT. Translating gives CASRDRGGTDTQYF.

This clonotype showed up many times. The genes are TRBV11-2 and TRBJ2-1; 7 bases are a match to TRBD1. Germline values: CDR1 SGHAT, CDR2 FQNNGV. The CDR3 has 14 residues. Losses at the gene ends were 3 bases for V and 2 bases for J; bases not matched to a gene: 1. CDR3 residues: CASSLGQPYNEQFF. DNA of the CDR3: TGTGCCAGCAGCTTGGGACAGCCCTACAATGAGCAGTTCTTC.

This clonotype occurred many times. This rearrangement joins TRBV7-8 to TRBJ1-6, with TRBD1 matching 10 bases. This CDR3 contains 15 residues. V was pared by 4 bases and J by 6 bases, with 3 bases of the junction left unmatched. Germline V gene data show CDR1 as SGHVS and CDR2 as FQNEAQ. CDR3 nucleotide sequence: TGTGCCAGCAGCTCTGGACAGGGGGGTAATTCACCCCTCCACTTT. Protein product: CASSSGQGGNSPLHF.

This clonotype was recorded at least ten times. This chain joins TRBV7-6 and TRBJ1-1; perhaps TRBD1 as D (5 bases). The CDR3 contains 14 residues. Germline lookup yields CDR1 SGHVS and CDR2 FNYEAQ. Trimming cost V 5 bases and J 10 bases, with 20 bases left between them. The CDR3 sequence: CASSPVGGGEGAFF. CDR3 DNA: TGTGCCAGCAGCCCCGTTGGTGGGGGTGAGGGAGCTTTCTTT.

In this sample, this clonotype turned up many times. CDR3 residues: CASSYSAGGQGADTQYF. In DNA, the CDR3 is TGTGCCAGCAGTTACTCCGCCGGAGGACAGGGAGCAGATACGCAGTATTTT. The chain recombines TRBV6-5 with TRBJ2-3, with 8 bases lining up with TRBD1. With 0 bases clipped from V and 4 bases from J, the junction kept 9 bases outside the gene matches. The CDR3 has 17 residues. The germline gives CDR1 MNHEY, CDR2 SVGAGI.

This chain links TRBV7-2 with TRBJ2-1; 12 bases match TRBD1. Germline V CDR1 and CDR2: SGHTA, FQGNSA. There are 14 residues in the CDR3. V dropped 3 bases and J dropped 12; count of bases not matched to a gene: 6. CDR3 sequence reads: CASSFRDRGHVQFF. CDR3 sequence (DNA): TGTGCCAGCAGCTTCCGGGACAGGGGGCATGTGCAGTTCTTC.

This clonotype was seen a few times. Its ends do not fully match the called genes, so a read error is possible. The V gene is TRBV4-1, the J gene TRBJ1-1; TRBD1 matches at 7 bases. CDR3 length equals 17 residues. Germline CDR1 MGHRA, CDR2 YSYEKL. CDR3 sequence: CSSSRLQLGQLNTEAFF. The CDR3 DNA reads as TGCTCCAGCAGCCGACTTCAACTGGGACAGCTGAACACTGAAGCTTTCTTT.

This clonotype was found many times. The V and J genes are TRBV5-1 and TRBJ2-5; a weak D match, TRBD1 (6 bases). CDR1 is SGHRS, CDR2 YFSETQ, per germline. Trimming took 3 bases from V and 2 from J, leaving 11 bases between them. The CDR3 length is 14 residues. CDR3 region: CASSSETGQETQYF. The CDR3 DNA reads TGCGCCAGCAGCTCCGAAACAGGGCAAGAGACCCAGTACTTC.

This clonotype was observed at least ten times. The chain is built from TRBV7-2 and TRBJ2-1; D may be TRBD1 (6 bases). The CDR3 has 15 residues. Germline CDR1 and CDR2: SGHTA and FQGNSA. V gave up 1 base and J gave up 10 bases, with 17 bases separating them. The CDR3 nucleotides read TGTGCCAGCAGCTTAGAGGGCGTCAGGGGATACGAGCAGTTCTTC. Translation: CASSLEGVRGYEQFF. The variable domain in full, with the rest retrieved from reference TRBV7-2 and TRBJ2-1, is GAGVSQSPSNKVTEKGKDVELRCDPISGHTALYWYRQSLGQGLEFLIYFQGNSAPDKSGLPSDRFSAERTGGSVSTLTIQRTQQEDSAVYLCASSLEGVRGYEQFFGPGTRLTVL.

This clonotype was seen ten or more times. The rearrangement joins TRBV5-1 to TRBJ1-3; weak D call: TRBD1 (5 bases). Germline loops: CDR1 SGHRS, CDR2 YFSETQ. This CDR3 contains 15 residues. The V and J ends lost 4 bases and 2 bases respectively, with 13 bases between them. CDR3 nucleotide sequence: TGCGCCAGCAGCCCAGGGCTGGCGGCTGGAAACACCATATATTTT. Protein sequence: CASSPGLAAGNTIYF.

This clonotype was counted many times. DNA of the CDR3: TGTGCCAGCAGTCCACGGACGGGGGAGCAGTACTTC. Its protein is CASSPRTGEQYF. The V and J genes are TRBV12-3 or TRBV12-4 and TRBJ2-7; D is perhaps TRBD2 (5 bases). V shed 5 bases and J shed 7 bases, with 12 bases lying between them. The CDR3 loop spans 12 amino acids.

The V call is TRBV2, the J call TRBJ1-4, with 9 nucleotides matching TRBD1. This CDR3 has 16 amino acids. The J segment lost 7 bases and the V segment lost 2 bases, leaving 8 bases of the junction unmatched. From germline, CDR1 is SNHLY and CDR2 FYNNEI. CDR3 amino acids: CASSESHRGRGEKLFF. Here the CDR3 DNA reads TGTGCCAGCAGTGAATCCCACAGGGGGCGCGGTGAAAAACTGTTTTTT.

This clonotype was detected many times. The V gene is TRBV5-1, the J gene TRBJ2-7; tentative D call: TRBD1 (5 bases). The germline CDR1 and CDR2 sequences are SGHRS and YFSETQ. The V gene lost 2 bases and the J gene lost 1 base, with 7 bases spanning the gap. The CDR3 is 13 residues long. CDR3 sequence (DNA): TGCGCCAGCAGCTTACAGGATTCCTACGAGCAGTACTTC. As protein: CASSLQDSYEQYF.